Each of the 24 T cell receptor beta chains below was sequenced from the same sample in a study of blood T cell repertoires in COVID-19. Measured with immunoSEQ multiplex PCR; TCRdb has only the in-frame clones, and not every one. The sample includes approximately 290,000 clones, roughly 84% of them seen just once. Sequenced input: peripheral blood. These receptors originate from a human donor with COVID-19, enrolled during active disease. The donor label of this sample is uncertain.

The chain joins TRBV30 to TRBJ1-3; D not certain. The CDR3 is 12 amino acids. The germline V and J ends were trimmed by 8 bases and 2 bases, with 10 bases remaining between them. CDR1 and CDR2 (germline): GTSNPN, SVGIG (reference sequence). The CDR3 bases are TGTGCCGAGGGTGTGGCTGGAAACACCATATATTTT. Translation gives CAEGVAGNTIYF.

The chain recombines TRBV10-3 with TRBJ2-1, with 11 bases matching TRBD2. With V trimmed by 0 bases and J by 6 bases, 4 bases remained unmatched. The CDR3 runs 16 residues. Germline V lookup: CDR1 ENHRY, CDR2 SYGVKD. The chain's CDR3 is CAISESYTSGSNEQFF. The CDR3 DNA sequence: TGTGCCATCAGTGAGTCCTATACTAGCGGGAGCAATGAGCAGTTCTTC.

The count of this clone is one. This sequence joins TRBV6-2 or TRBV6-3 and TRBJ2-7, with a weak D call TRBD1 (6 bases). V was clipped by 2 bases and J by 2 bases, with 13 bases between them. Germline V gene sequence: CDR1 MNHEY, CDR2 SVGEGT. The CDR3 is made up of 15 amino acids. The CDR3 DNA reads TGTGCCAGCAGTTACGGCGAGACAGGCACCTACGAGCAGTACTTC. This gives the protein CASSYGETGTYEQYF.

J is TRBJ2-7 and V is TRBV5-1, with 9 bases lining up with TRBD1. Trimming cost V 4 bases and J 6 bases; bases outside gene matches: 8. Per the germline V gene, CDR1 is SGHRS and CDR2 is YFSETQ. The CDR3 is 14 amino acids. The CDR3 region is CASSHDRGEGEQYF. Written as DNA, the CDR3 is TGCGCCAGCAGCCACGACAGGGGGGAGGGCGAGCAGTACTTC.

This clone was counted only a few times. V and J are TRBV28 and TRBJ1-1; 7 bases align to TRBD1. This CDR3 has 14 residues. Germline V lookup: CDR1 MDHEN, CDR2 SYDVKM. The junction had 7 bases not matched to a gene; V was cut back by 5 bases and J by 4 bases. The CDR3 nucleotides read TGTGCCAGCAGTCGAACAGGGGTGAGCACTGAAGCTTTCTTT. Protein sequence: CASSRTGVSTEAFF.

DNA of the CDR3: TGTGCCAGCAGCCCCACTAGTCAGTTCTATGGCTACACCTTC. Amino acids: CASSPTSQFYGYTF. V usage is TRBV7-2 and J usage is TRBJ1-2; D is undetermined. This CDR3 has 14 residues. Trimming stripped 5 bases from V and 4 bases from J, with 14 bases between. Per the germline V gene, CDR1 is SGHTA and CDR2 is FQGNSA.

The chain's CDR3 is CASSELTENTEAFF. CDR3 bases: TGTGCCAGCTCAGAGCTGACTGAGAACACTGAAGCTTTCTTT. This chain connects TRBV18 to TRBJ1-1, with D unclear. Trimming cost V 5 bases and J 1 base, with 11 bases left between them. Looked up from germline, CDR1 is KGHSH and CDR2 is LQKENI. The CDR3 sequence is 14 residues long.

This CDR3 reads CASSIRPQVDEQFF. DNA of the CDR3: TGTGCCAGTAGTATCCGCCCCCAGGTGGATGAGCAGTTCTTC. The chain links TRBV19 to TRBJ2-1; D not resolved. The V and J ends lost 3 bases and 8 bases respectively, with 14 bases between them. Germline CDR1 LNHDA, CDR2 SQIVND (reference sequence). This CDR3 has 14 amino acids.

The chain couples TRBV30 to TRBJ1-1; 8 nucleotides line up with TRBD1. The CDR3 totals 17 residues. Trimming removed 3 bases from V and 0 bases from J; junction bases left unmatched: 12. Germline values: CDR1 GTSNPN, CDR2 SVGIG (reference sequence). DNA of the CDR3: TGTGCCTGGAGGACTTCCCAGGGGGCCTTTTTGAACACTGAAGCTTTCTTT. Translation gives CAWRTSQGAFLNTEAFF.

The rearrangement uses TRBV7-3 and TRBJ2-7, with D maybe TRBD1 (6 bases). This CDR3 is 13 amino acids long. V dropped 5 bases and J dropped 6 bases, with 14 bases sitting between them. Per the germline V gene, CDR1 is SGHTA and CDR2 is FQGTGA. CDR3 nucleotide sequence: TGTGCCAGCAGCCAACAGGGTTTGTCCGAGCAGTACTTC. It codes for CASSQQGLSEQYF.

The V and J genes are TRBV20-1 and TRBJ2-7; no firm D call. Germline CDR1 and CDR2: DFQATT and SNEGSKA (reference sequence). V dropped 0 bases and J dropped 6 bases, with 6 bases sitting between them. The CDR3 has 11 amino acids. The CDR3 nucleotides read TGCAGTGCTAGAGAGGCCAGCGAGCAGTACTTC. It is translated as CSAREASEQYF.

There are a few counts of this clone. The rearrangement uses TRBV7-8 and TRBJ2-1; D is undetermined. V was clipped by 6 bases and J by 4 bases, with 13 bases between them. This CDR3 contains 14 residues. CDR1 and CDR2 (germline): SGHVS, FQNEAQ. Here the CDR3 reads CASSFRISYNEQFF. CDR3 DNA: TGTGCCAGCAGTTTCAGGATCTCTTACAATGAGCAGTTCTTC.

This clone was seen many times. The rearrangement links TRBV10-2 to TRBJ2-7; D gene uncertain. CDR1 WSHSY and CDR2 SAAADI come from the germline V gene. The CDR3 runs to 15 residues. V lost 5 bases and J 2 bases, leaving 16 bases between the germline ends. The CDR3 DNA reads TGCGCCAGCAGTTCACTTCCACAGATCCCCTACGAGCAGTACTTC. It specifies CASSSLPQIPYEQYF.

CDR3 region: CASSPLSGNTIYF. The DNA for the CDR3 is TGTGCCAGCAGCCCCCTCAGTGGAAACACCATATATTTT. The gene calls are TRBV9 and TRBJ1-3, with D uncertain. The CDR3 is made up of 13 amino acids. Trimming cost V 4 bases and J 3 bases, with 8 bases left between them. Germline assignment: CDR1 SGDLS and CDR2 YYNGEE.

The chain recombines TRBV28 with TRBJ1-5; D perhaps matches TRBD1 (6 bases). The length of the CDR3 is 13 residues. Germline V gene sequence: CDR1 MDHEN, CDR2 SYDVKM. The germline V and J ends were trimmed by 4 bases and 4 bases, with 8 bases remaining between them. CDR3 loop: CASSSGTNQPQHF. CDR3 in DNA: TGTGCCAGCAGTTCGGGGACAAATCAGCCCCAGCATTTT. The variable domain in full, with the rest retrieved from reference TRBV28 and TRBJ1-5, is DVKVTQSSRYLVKRTGEKVFLECVQDMDHENMFWYRQDPGLGLRLIYFSYDVKMKEKGDIPEGYSVSREKKERFSLILESASTNQTSMYLCASSSGTNQPQHFGDGTRLSIL.

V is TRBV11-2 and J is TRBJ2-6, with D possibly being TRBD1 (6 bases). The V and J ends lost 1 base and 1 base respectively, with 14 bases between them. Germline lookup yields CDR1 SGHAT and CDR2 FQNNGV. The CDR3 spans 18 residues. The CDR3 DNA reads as TGTGCCAGCAGCTTAGGAACAGGGTCTTTATCTGGGGCCAACGTCCTGACTTTC. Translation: CASSLGTGSLSGANVLTF. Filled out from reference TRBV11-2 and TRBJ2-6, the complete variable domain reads EAGVAQSPRYKIIEKRQSVAFWCNPISGHATLYWYQQILGQGPKLLIQFQNNGVVDDSQLPKDRFSAERLKGVDSTLKIQPAKLEDSAVYLCASSLGTGSLSGANVLTFGAGSRLTVL.

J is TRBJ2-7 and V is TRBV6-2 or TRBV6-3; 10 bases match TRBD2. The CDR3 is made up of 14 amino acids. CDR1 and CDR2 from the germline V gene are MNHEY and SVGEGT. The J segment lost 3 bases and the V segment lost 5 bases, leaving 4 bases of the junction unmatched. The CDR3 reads CASSKASGSYEQYF. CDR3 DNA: TGTGCCAGCAGTAAGGCTAGCGGGAGCTACGAGCAGTACTTC.

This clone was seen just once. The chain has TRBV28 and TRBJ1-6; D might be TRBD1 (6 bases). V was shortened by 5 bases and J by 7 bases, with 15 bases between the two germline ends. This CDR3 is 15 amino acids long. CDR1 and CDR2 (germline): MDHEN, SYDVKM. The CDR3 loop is CASSANRGQNSPLHF. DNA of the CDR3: TGTGCCAGCAGTGCCAACCGTGGACAGAATTCACCCCTCCACTTT.

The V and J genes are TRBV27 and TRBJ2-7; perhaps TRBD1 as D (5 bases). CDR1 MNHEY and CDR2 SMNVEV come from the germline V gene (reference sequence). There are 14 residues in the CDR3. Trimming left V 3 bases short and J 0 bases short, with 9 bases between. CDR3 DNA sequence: TGTGCCAGCAGTTTCTCTGGACACTCCTACGAGCAGTACTTC. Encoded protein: CASSFSGHSYEQYF.

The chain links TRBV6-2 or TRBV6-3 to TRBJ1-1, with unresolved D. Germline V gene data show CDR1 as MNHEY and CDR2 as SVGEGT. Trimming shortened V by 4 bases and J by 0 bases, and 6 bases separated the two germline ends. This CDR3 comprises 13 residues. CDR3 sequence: CASSSTLNTEAFF. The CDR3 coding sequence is TGTGCCAGCAGTTCCACTTTGAACACTGAAGCTTTCTTT.

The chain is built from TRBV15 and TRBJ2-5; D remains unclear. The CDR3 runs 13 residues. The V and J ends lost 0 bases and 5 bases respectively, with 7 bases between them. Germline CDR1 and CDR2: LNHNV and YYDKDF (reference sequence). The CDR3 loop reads CATSRDPEETQYF. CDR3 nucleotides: TGTGCCACCAGCAGAGATCCGGAGGAGACCCAGTACTTC.

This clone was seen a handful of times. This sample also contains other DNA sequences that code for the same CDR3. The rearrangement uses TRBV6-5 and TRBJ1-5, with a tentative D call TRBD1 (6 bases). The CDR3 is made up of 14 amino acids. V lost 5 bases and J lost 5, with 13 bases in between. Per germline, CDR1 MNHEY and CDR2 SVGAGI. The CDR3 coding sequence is TGTGCCAGCAGTCCGACAGGTGGAGATCAGCCCCAGCATTTT. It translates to CASSPTGGDQPQHF.

The CDR3 nucleotides are TGTGCCAGCAGCCAAGCTCGGGACAGGGTGGGTGACTATGGCTACACCTTC. It encodes CASSQARDRVGDYGYTF. The chain uses TRBV3-1 (or the pseudogene TRBV3-2) and TRBJ1-2; 9 positions agree with TRBD1. V trimming: 1 base; J trimming: 3 bases; junction bases outside the gene matches: 9. The germline gives CDR1 LGHDT, CDR2 YNNKEL (reference sequence). The CDR3 is 17 amino acids.

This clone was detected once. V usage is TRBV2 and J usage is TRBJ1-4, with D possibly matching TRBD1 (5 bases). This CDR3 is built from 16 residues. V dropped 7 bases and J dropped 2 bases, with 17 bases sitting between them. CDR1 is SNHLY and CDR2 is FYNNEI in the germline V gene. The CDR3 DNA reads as TGTGCCAGCATTCGGTGGAGTGGGGGGACTAATGAAAAACTGTTTTTT. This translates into CASIRWSGGTNEKLFF.